This T cell receptor beta chain originates from a study of molecular identifiers for immune sequencing clone quantification. Libraries of bulk TCR were made by previously described methods (with listed TCR primers). Using its own MiXCR run on the PCR reads, TCRdb lists one record per CDR3 protein. This table has around 460,000 distinct CDR3 sequences, about 22% appearing once. The table lists this clonotype with a few counts. Antigen: not known. The study, taken as a whole, reports: Reportedly, one cell's Jurkat TCR RNA was detected within 1,100,000 naive CD8 cells. Over 99% of CMV-specific effector molecules, but under 1% of naive ones, were in clones above 20 copies.

Naive CD8 libraries were made from about 20,000 to 1,000,000 sorted cells, and they used 10%, 30% or 50% RNA. CDR3 length: 15 residues. Germline CDR1 DFQATT, CDR2 SNEGSKA (reference sequence). Losses at the gene ends were 3 bases for V and 14 bases for J; bases not matched to a gene: 12. This receptor was identified in a human donor in good health. Some libraries in this study had Jurkat cell RNA spiked in. The chain couples TRBV20-1 to TRBJ2-1; 14 nucleotides align to TRBD2. The material sequenced was naive CD8+ T cells from blood, with Jurkat cell RNA spiked in. The subset denotes: FACS-sorted CD8+CD4-CCR7+CD45RA+ naive T cells. CDR3 nucleotide sequence: TGCAGTGCTAGTTCCGGGACTAGCGGGAGTCTCGTGGAGTTCTTC. Encoded protein: CSASSGTSGSLVEFF.